This entry lists 9 T cell receptor beta chains sequenced from one sample in a study of T cell clonality in common variable immunodeficiency (dated by TCRdb to between 2014 and 2017). Antigens for these TCRs are unknown. Study-wide conclusions, independent of this receptor: Fewer deletions and N-nucleotide insertions were reportedly observed in CVID TCRbeta sequences, and highly modified clones with 13 or more V deletions were reportedly absent from CVID TCRbeta sequences.

Library prep was done by the immunoSEQ multiplex PCR assay. The source is immuneACCESS, and TCRdb retained only in-frame sequences with V and J called. Part of the clones is not carried over; for the studies checked, unresolved V genes explain less than half of this, and the remainder is unexplained. This sample was tabulated with around 30,000 clones, among which there are no singletons. The ten top clones hold about 29% of the sample. Specimen: peripheral blood mononuclear cells. The receptors stem from a human donor with common variable immunodeficiency.

This clone was observed many times. The read stops 3 residues short of the end of the CDR3; the missing end is completed from the germline J gene. At the DNA level, this CDR3 is encoded by other sequences in the same sample as well. The gene calls are TRBV7-2 and TRBJ2-3; tentatively, D is TRBD2 (6 bases). Trimming cost V 1 base and J 3 bases, with 8 bases left between them. CDR1 and CDR2 (germline): SGHTA, FQGNSA. This CDR3 has 14 amino acids. The CDR3 spells CASSLGGATDTQYF. The part of the CDR3 DNA that was read is TGTGCCAGCAGCTTAGGCGGGGCGACAGATACG.

This clone was seen a few times. CDR3 DNA, as far as it was read: TGCAGTGCTAGAGCACCCATGGACAGGGGCTCCTACGAG. Protein: CSARAPMDRGSYE. The whole CDR3 protein reads CSARAPMDRGSYEQYF. The rearrangement joins TRBV20-1 to TRBJ2-7; 9 nucleotides line up with TRBD1. The read ends 3 residues early relative to the CDR3; the germline J gene fills the gap. The CDR3 covers 16 residues. V trimming: 1 base; J trimming: 0 bases; junction bases outside the gene matches: 7. Germline V gene data show CDR1 as DFQATT and CDR2 as SNEGSKA (reference sequence).

This clone showed up just a few times. The missing CDR3 end, 3 residues past where the read stops, is filled in from the germline J gene. V is TRBV19 and J is TRBJ2-1; D is uncertain. Trimming took 6 bases from V and 0 from J, leaving 15 bases between them. The germline CDR1 and CDR2 sequences are LNHDA and SQIVND (reference sequence). The CDR3 has 16 residues. CDR3 loop: CASSRRGRASYNEQFF. CDR3 DNA, as far as it was read: TGTGCCAGTAGCCGACGCGGTAGAGCCTCCTACAATGAG.

This clone has just a few counts. The CDR3 end falls 3 residues outside the read, so it is completed with the germline J gene. The chain uses TRBV29-1 and TRBJ1-5; D gene uncertain. The CDR3 loop spans 14 amino acids. Trimming cost V 2 bases and J 2 bases, with 10 bases left between them. Germline V CDR1 and CDR2: SQVTM, ANQGSEA. Incomplete CDR3 DNA: TGCAGCGTTGAAATCGGGGAAGGCAATCAGCCC. Its translation: CSVEIGEGNQP. The entire CDR3 reads CSVEIGEGNQPQHF.

This clone was detected ten times or more. The read terminates 3 residues before the CDR3 end, so the remaining end is supplied by the germline J gene. This chain connects TRBV5-1 to TRBJ1-1; maybe TRBD1 (5 bases). The CDR3 consists of 14 residues. Trimming shortened V by 0 bases and J by 6 bases, and 12 bases separated the two germline ends. CDR1 SGHRS and CDR2 YFSETQ come from the germline V gene. CDR3 DNA, as far as it was read: TGCGCCAGCAGCTTGGACAGGTCGAGGGCTGAA. As protein: CASSLDRSRAE. The complete CDR3 protein is CASSLDRSRAEAFF. Variable domain in full (rest from reference TRBV5-1 and TRBJ1-1): KAGVTQTPRYLIKTRGQQVTLSCSPISGHRSVSWYQQTPGQGLQFLFEYFSETQRNKGNFPGRFSGRQFSNSRSEMNVSTLELGDSALYLCASSLDRSRAEAFFGQGTRLTVV.

Notes on this clone: Read data end 3 residues before the CDR3 end; the end is taken from the germline J gene. The genes are TRBV19 and TRBJ2-6; no reliable D call. The CDR3 totals 12 residues. The germline V gene has CDR1 LNHDA and CDR2 SQIVND (reference sequence). The CDR3 region is CASSMSSRFLTF. Incomplete CDR3 DNA: TGTGCCAGTAGTATGTCCTCCAGGTTC.

This clone was recorded at least ten times. From the germline J gene comes the end of the CDR3, since the read stops 3 residues before it. The J gene is TRBJ2-3, the V gene TRBV10-3; 7 nucleotides match TRBD2. The germline CDR1 and CDR2 sequences are ENHRY and SYGVKD. The CDR3 spans 17 residues. Trimming took 0 bases from V and 0 from J; bases not matched to a gene: 6. CDR3 residues: CAISESRLAASTDTQYF. The part of the CDR3 DNA that was read is TGTGCCATCAGTGAGTCGAGGCTAGCGGCTAGCACAGATACG.

This clone was recorded at least ten times. The read terminates 3 residues before the CDR3 end, so the remaining end is supplied by the germline J gene. The chain joins TRBV30 to TRBJ2-1, with 10 bases lining up with TRBD1. With 2 bases clipped from V and 8 bases from J, the junction kept 3 bases outside the gene matches. The V gene's germline CDR1 is GTSNPN and CDR2 SVGIG (reference sequence). There are 13 residues in the CDR3. Here the CDR3 reads CAWSLTGGDEQFF. The sequenced part of the CDR3 DNA is TGTGCCTGGAGTCTGACAGGGGGCGATGAG.

In the case of this clone: Read data end 3 residues before the CDR3 end; the end is taken from the germline J gene. V is TRBV5-1 and J is TRBJ2-3; the match to TRBD2 covers 12 bases. CDR1 and CDR2 (germline): SGHRS, YFSETQ. J lost 1 base, V lost 7 bases, and 10 bases had no gene match. This CDR3 spans 17 amino acids. The CDR3 here is CASEATSGSRGTDTQYF. The DNA read from the CDR3 is TGCGCCAGCGAGGCGACTAGCGGGAGTAGAGGCACAGATACG.